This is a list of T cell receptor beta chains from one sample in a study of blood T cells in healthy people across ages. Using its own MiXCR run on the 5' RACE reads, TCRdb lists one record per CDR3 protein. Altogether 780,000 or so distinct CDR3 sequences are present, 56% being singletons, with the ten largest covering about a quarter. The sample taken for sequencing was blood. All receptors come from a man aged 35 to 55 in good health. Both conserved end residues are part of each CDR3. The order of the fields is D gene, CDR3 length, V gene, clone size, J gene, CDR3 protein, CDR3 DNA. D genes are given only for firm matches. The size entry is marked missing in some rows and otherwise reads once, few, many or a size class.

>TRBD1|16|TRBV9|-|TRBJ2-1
CASSVGGTGARSEQFF
TGTGCCAGCAGCGTAGGGGGGACAGGTGCAAGGAGTGAGCAGTTCTTC
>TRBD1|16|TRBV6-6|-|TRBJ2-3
CASSHSRDRGRDTQYF
TGTGCCAGCAGCCACTCCCGGGACAGGGGGCGAGATACGCAGTATTTT
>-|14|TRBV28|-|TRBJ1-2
CASRTVGQNYGYTF
TGTGCCAGCAGGACAGTGGGACAAAACTATGGCTACACCTTC
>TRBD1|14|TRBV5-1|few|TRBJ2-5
CASSLAGTEETQYF
TGCGCCAGCAGCTTGGCCGGGACAGAAGAGACCCAGTACTTC
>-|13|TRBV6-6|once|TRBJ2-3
CASVRRDTDTQYF
TGTGCCAGTGTCAGAAGGGACACAGATACGCAGTATTTT
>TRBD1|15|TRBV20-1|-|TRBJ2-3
CSAIPGTGGKDTQYF
TGCAGTGCAATCCCCGGGACAGGGGGAAAAGATACGCAGTATTTT
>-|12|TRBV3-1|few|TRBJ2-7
CASSPYPFEQYF
TGTGCCAGCAGCCCGTATCCCTTCGAGCAGTACTTC
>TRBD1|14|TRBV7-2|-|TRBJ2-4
CASSPQGVRNIQYF
TGTGCCAGCAGCCCGCAGGGGGTCCGAAACATTCAGTACTTC
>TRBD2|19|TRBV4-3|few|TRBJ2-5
CASSPQPGGSEQYQETQYF
TGCGCCAGCAGCCCACAGCCGGGCGGGAGCGAGCAGTACCAAGAGACCCAGTACTTC
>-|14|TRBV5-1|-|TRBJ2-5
CASSNGVTQETQYF
TGCGCCAGCAGCAACGGGGTAACACAAGAGACCCAGTACTTC
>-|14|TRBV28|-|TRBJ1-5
CASRKRQVDQPQHF
TGTGCCAGCAGGAAAAGACAGGTGGATCAGCCCCAGCATTTT
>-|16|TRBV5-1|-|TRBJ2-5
CASSLGSGRGQETQYF
TGCGCCAGCAGCTTGGGTTCCGGCAGGGGCCAAGAGACCCAGTACTTC
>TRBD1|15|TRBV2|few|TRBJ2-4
CASRDRGSGPNIQYF
TGTGCCAGCAGAGACAGGGGATCGGGCCCAAACATTCAGTACTTC
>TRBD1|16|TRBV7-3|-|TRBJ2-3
CASSSRTGGSGDTQYF
TGTGCCAGCAGCTCTCGGACAGGAGGCTCGGGAGATACGCAGTATTTT
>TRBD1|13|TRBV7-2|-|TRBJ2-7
CASAPGQIYEQYF
TGTGCCAGCGCCCCGGGACAGATTTACGAGCAGTACTTC
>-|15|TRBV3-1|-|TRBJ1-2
CAGSQATRGGYGYTF
TGTGCCGGCAGCCAAGCCACGCGGGGAGGCTATGGCTACACCTTC
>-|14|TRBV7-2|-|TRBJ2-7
CASSFSSGPYEQYF
TGTGCCAGCAGCTTTAGTAGCGGACCCTACGAGCAGTACTTC
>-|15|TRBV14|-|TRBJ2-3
CASSREETRTDTQYF
TGTGCCAGCAGCCGAGAGGAAACCCGCACAGATACGCAGTATTTT
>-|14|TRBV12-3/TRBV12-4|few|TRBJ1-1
CASSLFPVGTEAFF
TGTGCCAGCAGTTTGTTTCCGGTGGGCACTGAAGCTTTCTTT
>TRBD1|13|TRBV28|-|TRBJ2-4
CASSRDRGDIQYF
TGTGCCAGCAGCCGAGACAGGGGAGACATTCAGTACTTC
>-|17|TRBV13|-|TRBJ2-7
CASSQFGDLGFLYEQYF
TGTGCCAGCAGCCAATTTGGGGATCTGGGGTTCCTCTACGAGCAGTACTTC
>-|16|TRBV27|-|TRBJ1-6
CASSFLPSTYNSPLHF
TGTGCCAGCAGTTTCCTCCCATCAACCTATAATTCACCCCTCCACTTT
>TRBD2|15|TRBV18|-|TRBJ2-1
CASSTGTSGDNEQFF
TGTGCCAGCTCAACCGGGACTAGCGGGGACAATGAGCAGTTCTTC
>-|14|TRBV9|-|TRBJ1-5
CASSVGVSGQPQHF
TGTGCCAGCAGCGTAGGAGTTTCGGGTCAGCCCCAGCATTTT
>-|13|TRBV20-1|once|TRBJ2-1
CSAGSGGGDEQFF
TGCAGTGCCGGCTCTGGGGGTGGGGATGAGCAGTTCTTC
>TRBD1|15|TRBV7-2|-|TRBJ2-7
CASSLGGQGAKEQYF
TGTGCCAGCAGCTTAGGCGGACAGGGGGCGAAAGAGCAGTACTTC
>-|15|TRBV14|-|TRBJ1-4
CASSQVTGENEKLFF
TGTGCCAGCAGCCAAGTTACAGGCGAGAATGAAAAACTGTTTTTT
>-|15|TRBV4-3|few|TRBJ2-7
CASSHAQGSSYEQYF
TGCGCCAGCAGCCACGCCCAGGGCTCTTCCTACGAGCAGTACTTC
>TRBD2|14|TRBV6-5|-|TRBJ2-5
CASAVSGSHNEQYF
TGTGCCAGCGCTGTAAGCGGGAGCCACAATGAGCAGTACTTC
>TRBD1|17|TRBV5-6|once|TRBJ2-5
CASSLFGQGAIRETQYF
TGTGCCAGCAGCTTGTTTGGACAGGGGGCGATTCGAGAGACCCAGTACTTC
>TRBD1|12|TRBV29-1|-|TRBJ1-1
CSVRQGNTEAFF
TGCAGCGTCAGACAGGGGAACACTGAAGCTTTCTTT
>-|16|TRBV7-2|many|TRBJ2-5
CASSSIGGPVDVTQYF
TGTGCCAGCAGCTCGATCGGAGGGCCGGTTGACGTGACCCAGTACTTC
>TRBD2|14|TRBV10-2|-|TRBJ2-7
CASRTGSGPYEQYF
TGCGCCAGCAGGACCGGTAGCGGGCCCTACGAGCAGTACTTC
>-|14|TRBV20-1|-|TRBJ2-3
CSVGGSKGTDTQYF
TGCAGTGTTGGAGGGAGTAAGGGCACAGATACGCAGTATTTT
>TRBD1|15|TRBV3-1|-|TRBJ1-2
CASSPMDRGRNGYIF
TGTGCCAGCAGCCCGATGGACAGGGGGCGAAATGGCTACATCTTC
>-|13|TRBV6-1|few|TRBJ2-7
CATWAPENYEQYF
TGTGCCACCTGGGCCCCTGAAAACTACGAGCAGTACTTC
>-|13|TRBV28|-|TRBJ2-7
CASSPAGWNEQYF
TGTGCCAGCAGTCCGGCGGGTTGGAATGAGCAGTACTTC
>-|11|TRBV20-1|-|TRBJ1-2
CSVGPNYGYTF
TGCAGTGTCGGTCCAAACTATGGCTACACCTTC
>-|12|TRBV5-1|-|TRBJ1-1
CASKMRNTEAFF
TGCGCCAGCAAAATGCGGAACACTGAAGCTTTCTTT
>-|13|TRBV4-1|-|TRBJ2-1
CASSLQWGDEQFF
TGCGCCAGCAGCCTCCAGTGGGGGGATGAGCAGTTCTTC
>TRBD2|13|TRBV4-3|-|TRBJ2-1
CASSQLRGDEQFF
TGCGCCAGCAGCCAATTGCGGGGGGATGAGCAGTTCTTC
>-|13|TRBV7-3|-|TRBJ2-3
CASSLKAPDTQYF
TGTGCCAGCAGCTTAAAGGCCCCAGATACGCAGTATTTT
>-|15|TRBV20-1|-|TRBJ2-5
CSARTITPSQETQYF
TGCAGTGCTAGGACTATTACACCTTCCCAAGAGACCCAGTACTTC
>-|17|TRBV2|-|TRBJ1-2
CASSEGGQNLILFGYTF
TGTGCCAGCAGTGAAGGCGGACAGAACCTCATTTTGTTCGGCTACACCTTC
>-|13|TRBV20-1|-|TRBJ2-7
CSARGGVSREQYF
TGCAGTGCCCGAGGGGGTGTGTCGCGAGAGCAGTACTTC
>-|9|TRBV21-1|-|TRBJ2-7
CASFYEQYF
TGTGCCAGCTTTTACGAGCAGTACTTC